This T cell receptor beta chain was identified during a study of T-cell memory formation after mild COVID-19 (dated by TCRdb to about 2021). Study-wide context: TCR sequence clusters from the two donors were found to be largely donor specific. Two young, previously healthy adult volunteers, one female and one male, were included in the cohort. T-cell clones expanding and contracting after mild COVID-19 in two donors were tracked by longitudinal TCRalpha and TCRbeta repertoire sequencing.

Via the germline V gene, CDR1 is SGDLS and CDR2 YYNGEE. V and J are truncated by 0 bases and 6 bases respectively, leaving an intervening sequence of 9 bases. The CDR3 contains 13 residues, cysteine and phenylalanine counted. CDR3 DNA only is kept here, 39 bases in frame from base 1. The sequencer listed for this sample is Illumina NovaSeq 6000. TCRalpha and TCRbeta cDNA libraries were constructed by 5'RACE with constant-segment primers, with sample barcodes and unique molecular identifiers being introduced. Trizol reagent was used to extract RNA from every sample. Library amplification was performed in two PCR steps, and a second sample barcode and Illumina TruSeq adapters were introduced in the second step. Libraries were sequenced on an Illumina NovaSeq with 2 x 150 bp paired-end reads. Per the source publication's procedure: Reads were demultiplexed and collapsed into UMI-guided consensus sequences with migec v1.2.7. Using mixcr v2.1.11, UMI consensuses were aligned to TRA and TRB V and J templates and then assembled into clonotypes. Expanded or contracted clonotypes were those called significant by both edgeR and NoisET, with noise models trained on biological replicates. For edgeR calls, the cutoffs were a false discovery rate-adjusted p below 0.01 and a log2 fold-change threshold of 1. As an exploratory analysis of dynamics, max-normalized trajectories of the 1000 most abundant clonotypes were examined with PCA combined with hierarchical clustering. The CD4 or CD8 phenotype of responding clones was assigned using the separately sequenced CD4+ and CD8+ repertoires. In TCRdb, the public reads were trimmed at Q25 with fastp and aligned with MiXCR, with productive beta chains retained. CDR3 protein sequences are deduplicated, and each keeps its most common genes and DNA. TCRdb, not the original authors, processed these V and J calls. The sample table shows hundreds of thousands of distinct CDR3 sequences, and about an eighth are seen once. The ten largest clones take up around a fifth of the sample.

Ficoll-Paque density gradient centrifugation was used to isolate PBMCs. A note on this clonotype: Its binding antigen is unknown. Base qualities are missing; no much larger clone stands one base away.

General conclusions and limits of the study: Clones that contracted from day 15 to 85 showed balanced CD4/CD8 phenotypes, whereas a second wave of clones that expanded from day 15 to 37 leaned towards CD4+. The study included only a couple of mild cases, and larger cohorts that include severe cases with pre-infection samples were judged to be necessary. SARS-CoV-2 specificity was not confirmed for the second-wave clones peaking on day 37. Contracting CD4+ clones were located mainly in the CM and EM memory subsets, whereas CD8+ clones were found to be enriched in EMRA. The detection of some responding clones in pre-infection memory suggests that pre-existing cross-reactive memory T cells joined the SARS-CoV-2 response.

Sequenced sample: PBMCs or a T cell subset sorted from them (not recorded which). This clonotype was obtained from a man aged 18 to 30 who had mild COVID-19 (a few samples of this study predate the infection). The sample titles of this study are shuffled in the database, so cell type and time point are left out; the donor was told from shared clones. The chain is encoded by TRBV9 joined to TRBJ1-2; no D gene is confidently identified. The DNA sequence is as follows: TGTGCCAGCAGCGTAGTGGCGGGGAATGGCTACACCTTC. The translation is CASSVVAGNGYTF.